One and the same sample provided the 18 T cell receptor beta chains below, sequenced in a study of technical replicates of blood from a few donors (dated by TCRdb to between 2016 and 2019). To prepare the library, the immunoSEQ multiplex PCR assay was applied. Sourced from immuneACCESS, this table was stored by TCRdb with only in-frame sequences that have V and J called. A share of the clones is absent; for the studies checked, an unresolved V gene accounts for under half, and the remainder has no known explanation. This sample lists 45,000 to 55,000 clones; 85% to 95% were detected once. About 0.2% of the sample belongs to the ten largest clones. The sample was T cells isolated from PBMCs. The source is a human donor in good health.

This clone was detected only once. V is TRBV11-2 and J is TRBJ2-7, with 9 bases that match TRBD1. With V trimmed by 1 base and J by 4 bases, 8 bases remained unmatched. The CDR3 sequence is 16 residues long. Germline-derived CDR1 and CDR2 are SGHAT and FQNNGV. The CDR3 DNA reads as TGTGCCAGCAGCTTAGCGCCCGGGACAGGGTCATACGAGCAGTACTTC. Residues: CASSLAPGTGSYEQYF.

The rearrangement links TRBV28 to TRBJ1-1; the D gene is possibly TRBD1 (6 bases). Germline V lookup: CDR1 MDHEN, CDR2 SYDVKM. This CDR3 is built from 14 residues. V gave up 6 bases and J gave up 0 bases, with 11 bases separating them. The CDR3 region has the DNA TGTGCCAGCAGCCTCGGACAGATGAACACTGAAGCTTTCTTT. This gives the protein CASSLGQMNTEAFF.

A single count supports this clone. The V and J genes are TRBV5-6 and TRBJ1-4; D possibly corresponds to TRBD1 (5 bases). V was trimmed by 2 bases and J by 3 bases, leaving 14 bases between them. This CDR3 is 16 amino acids long. Germline V gene lookup returns CDR1 SGHDT and CDR2 YYEEEE. CDR3 region: CASSFSRGSANEKLFF. DNA for the CDR3: TGTGCCAGCAGCTTCTCGCGGGGGTCAGCTAATGAAAAACTGTTTTTT.

This chain joins TRBV6-5 and TRBJ2-7; 7 nucleotides line up with TRBD2. The V gene's germline CDR1 is MNHEY and CDR2 SVGAGI. This CDR3 contains 15 residues. Trimming took 10 bases from V and 5 from J; bases not matched to a gene: 17. The chain's CDR3 is CATNPSAGLFDEQYF. The CDR3 region has the DNA TGTGCCACCAACCCCTCAGCGGGGTTGTTTGACGAGCAGTACTTC.

The rearrangement links TRBV11-2 to TRBJ1-2; D ambiguous. In germline, CDR1 is SGHAT, CDR2 FQNNGV. V was cut by 7 bases and J by 4 bases, with 13 bases left in between. The CDR3 extends over 13 amino acids. CDR3 residues: CASTGVRGYGYTF. CDR3 in DNA: TGTGCCAGCACCGGAGTTAGAGGCTATGGCTACACCTTC.

The V call is TRBV29-1, the J call TRBJ2-7; D gene uncertain. The CDR3 contains 12 residues. CDR1 and CDR2 from the germline V gene are SQVTM and ANQGSEA. With 5 bases removed from V and 5 bases from J, the gap between germline ends came to 13 bases. The chain's CDR3 is CSVSVEQHEQYF. The CDR3 DNA reads TGCAGCGTTTCTGTGGAGCAGCACGAGCAGTACTTC.

The J gene is TRBJ2-1, the V gene TRBV4-1; TRBD1 matches 8 bases. With V trimmed by 0 bases and J by 7 bases, 5 bases remained unmatched. Germline lookup yields CDR1 MGHRA and CDR2 YSYEKL. There are 15 residues in the CDR3. The CDR3 DNA sequence: TGCGCCAGCAGCCAAGAAGGTAACAGGGGGAATGAGCAGTTCTTC. Its translation is CASSQEGNRGNEQFF.

The chain carries TRBV28 and TRBJ1-1; D not certain. This CDR3 has 14 amino acids. Germline CDR1 and CDR2: MDHEN and SYDVKM. V lost 5 bases and J 8 bases, leaving 18 bases between the germline ends. The CDR3 reads CASSNRDLFSEAFF. CDR3 DNA sequence: TGTGCCAGCAGTAACCGCGATCTGTTTTCAGAAGCTTTCTTT.

This clone was counted between two and nine times. The V call is TRBV7-9, the J call TRBJ1-5; unclear D gene. CDR3 length: 13 amino acids. The germline CDR1 and CDR2 sequences are SEHNR and FQNEAQ (reference sequence). With 5 bases removed from V and 7 bases from J, the gap between germline ends came to 12 bases. DNA for the CDR3: TGTGCCAGCAGCAAAGAGGGAAAACAGCCCCAGCATTTT. Translated, it gives CASSKEGKQPQHF.

CDR3 sequence (DNA): TGTGCCAGCAGCCTCGACTACTCCTACGAGCAGTACTTC. Amino acids: CASSLDYSYEQYF. The chain has TRBV5-4 and TRBJ2-7, with D possibly being TRBD2 (5 bases). The germline gives CDR1 SGHNT, CDR2 YYREEE (reference sequence). The CDR3 totals 13 residues. V was cut by 4 bases and J by 0 bases, with 8 bases left in between. The whole variable domain, remainder taken from reference TRBV5-4 and TRBJ2-7, is ETGVTQSPTHLIKTRGQQVTLRCSSQSGHNTVSWYQQALGQGPQFIFQYYREEENGRGNFPPRFSGLQFPNYSSELNVNALELDDSALYLCASSLDYSYEQYFGPGTRLTVT.

This sequence joins TRBV7-8 and TRBJ1-5; 7 bases fit TRBD1. The CDR3 length is 15 residues. The V segment lost 5 bases and the J segment 5 bases; nucleotides outside the gene matches: 9. CDR1 and CDR2 from the germline V gene are SGHVS and FQNEAQ. This CDR3 is CASSPDRDSYQPQHF. DNA for the CDR3: TGTGCCAGCAGCCCGGACCGGGACAGCTATCAGCCCCAGCATTTT.

This chain joins TRBV7-9 and TRBJ1-1, with D unresolved. With 5 bases removed from V and 1 base from J, the gap between germline ends came to 8 bases. Germline V gene sequence: CDR1 SEHNR, CDR2 FQNEAQ (reference sequence). The length of the CDR3 is 13 residues. Written as DNA, the CDR3 is TGTGCCAGCAGCCCTGTGGCGAACACTGAAGCTTTCTTT. This translates into CASSPVANTEAFF.

The rearrangement joins TRBV9 to TRBJ2-1, with 9 bases identical to TRBD2. In germline, CDR1 is SGDLS, CDR2 YYNGEE. CDR3 length equals 15 residues. V shed 3 bases, J shed 7 bases, and the junction held 8 bases outside the gene matches. CDR3 nucleotide sequence: TGTGCCAGCAGCGACACCCATAGCGGGAGAAATGAGCAGTTCTTC. Protein: CASSDTHSGRNEQFF.

The CDR3 reads CSAAPGGSSYEQYF. The DNA of the CDR3 is TGCAGCGCAGCCCCCGGGGGAAGCTCCTACGAGCAGTACTTC. The chain has TRBV29-1 and TRBJ2-7; D might be TRBD2 (6 bases). The CDR3 sequence is 14 residues long. Trimming removed 7 bases from V and 0 bases from J, with 16 bases in between. Looked up from germline, CDR1 is SQVTM and CDR2 is ANQGSEA.

This rearrangement joins TRBV10-3 to TRBJ1-2; TRBD1 is a possible D gene (6 bases). V was pared by 6 bases and J by 4 bases, with 12 bases between. This CDR3 spans 13 amino acids. Germline V CDR1 and CDR2: ENHRY, SYGVKD. CDR3 protein: CAISGGAGYGYTF. CDR3 in DNA: TGTGCCATCAGCGGGGGGGCTGGCTATGGCTACACCTTC.

CDR3 region: CASSADSNNSPLHF. CDR3 DNA sequence: TGTGCCAGCAGCGCGGACAGCAATAATTCACCCCTCCACTTT. This rearrangement joins TRBV9 to TRBJ1-6; TRBD1 is a possible D gene (6 bases). Germline assignment: CDR1 SGDLS and CDR2 YYNGEE. The CDR3 is made up of 14 amino acids. Trimming removed 3 bases from V and 5 bases from J, with 9 bases in between.

Only one count was recorded for this clone. The chain carries TRBV7-6 and TRBJ1-1, with D possibly matching TRBD1 (6 bases). The germline V and J ends were trimmed by 1 base and 1 base, with 10 bases remaining between them. This CDR3 spans 15 amino acids. CDR1 is SGHVS, CDR2 FNYEAQ, per germline. CDR3 amino acids: CASSLVGTQNTEAFF. In DNA, the CDR3 is TGTGCCAGCAGCTTAGTAGGGACACAGAACACTGAAGCTTTCTTT.

V is TRBV11-2 and J is TRBJ1-5; D perhaps matches TRBD1 (6 bases). V lost 5 bases, J lost 3 bases, and 8 bases lay in between. Germline V gene sequence: CDR1 SGHAT, CDR2 FQNNGV. The CDR3 runs 13 residues. CDR3 loop: CASSGGDNQPQHF. The CDR3 nucleotides read TGTGCCAGCAGCGGGGGCGACAATCAGCCCCAGCATTTT.